This T cell receptor (beta chain) was sequenced during a study of shared T cell receptors in the human thymus. Produced via immunoSEQ multiplex PCR; TCRdb's table is partial and in-frame only. The data show 700,000 or so clones, 70% to 90% seen once. CDR1 is MNHEY, CDR2 SVGAGI, per germline. The CDR3 consists of 14 residues. The junction had 7 bases not matched to a gene; V was cut back by 4 bases and J by 10 bases. This sample also appeared in a second study, on human thymus T cells. That work contributes: Related work found strong thymic repertoire overlap between unrelated individuals.

The gene calls are TRBV6-5 and TRBJ1-6; TRBD1 aligns across 7 bases. The sequence was collected from a girl less than two years old with a congenital heart defect. Sequences were obtained from thymocytes. The CDR3 here is CASSFLQGNSPLHF. DNA for the CDR3: TGTGCCAGCAGTTTTCTACAGGGGAACTCACCCCTCCACTTT.